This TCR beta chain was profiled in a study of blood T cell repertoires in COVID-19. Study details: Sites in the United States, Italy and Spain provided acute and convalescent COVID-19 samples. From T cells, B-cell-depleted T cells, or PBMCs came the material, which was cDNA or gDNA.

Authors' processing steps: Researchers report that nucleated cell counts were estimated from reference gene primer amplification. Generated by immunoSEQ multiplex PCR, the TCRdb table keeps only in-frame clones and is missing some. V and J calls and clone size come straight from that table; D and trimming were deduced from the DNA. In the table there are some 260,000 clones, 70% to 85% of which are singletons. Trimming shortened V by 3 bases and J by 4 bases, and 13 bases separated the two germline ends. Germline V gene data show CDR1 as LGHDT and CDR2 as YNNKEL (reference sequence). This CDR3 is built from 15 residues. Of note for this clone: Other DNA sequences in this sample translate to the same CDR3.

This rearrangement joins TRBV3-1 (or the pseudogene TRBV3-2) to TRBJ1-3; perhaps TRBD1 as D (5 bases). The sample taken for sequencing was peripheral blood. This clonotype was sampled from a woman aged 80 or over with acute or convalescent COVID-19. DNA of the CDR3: TGTGCCAGCAGCCAGGGGGGAGGCTCGGGAAACACCATATATTTT. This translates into CASSQGGGSGNTIYF.